A single sample is the source of the 11 T cell receptor beta chains below, sequenced in a study of monozygotic twins with inflammatory bowel disease. Reanalyzing the 5' RACE reads, TCRdb keeps one entry per CDR3 protein, without DNA. The sample table includes approximately 45,000 distinct CDR3 sequences. Specimen: blood. The receptors were sampled from a human donor with ulcerative colitis or Crohn's disease, or a healthy co-twin of an affected twin (not recorded which).

The chain is built from TRBV29-1 and TRBJ2-4. This CDR3 is 14 amino acids long. Per the germline V gene, CDR1 is SQVTM and CDR2 is ANQGSEA. The CDR3 spells CSVRAELAKNIQYF.

The gene calls are TRBV11-1 and TRBJ1-2; with no DNA, the TCRdb D assignment of TRBD1 cannot be verified. This CDR3 is 18 amino acids long. CDR1 and CDR2 from the germline V gene are SGHAT and FQDESV (reference sequence). CDR3 sequence reads: CASSSMGRAGTEDYGYTF.

The rearrangement links TRBV12-3 or TRBV12-4 to TRBJ2-7; TCRdb proposes TRBD1, but this gene call is untestable without DNA. The length of the CDR3 is 15 residues. CDR3 residues: CASSLEAGAGYEQYF.

The chain is built from TRBV30 and TRBJ1-1. The CDR3 contains 12 residues. Per germline, CDR1 GTSNPN and CDR2 SVGIG (reference sequence). The CDR3 spells CAWTATGHEAFF.

The genes are TRBV4-2 and TRBJ1-2; with no DNA, the TCRdb D assignment of TRBD1 cannot be verified. Germline values: CDR1 LGHNA, CDR2 YNFKEQ. The CDR3 has 20 amino acids. This CDR3 is CASSDPGDKGVVFANYGYTF.

The chain uses TRBV15 and TRBJ2-3; TCRdb proposes TRBD2, but this gene call is untestable without DNA. The germline V gene encodes CDR1 LNHNV and CDR2 YYDKDF (reference sequence). The CDR3 consists of 15 residues. The CDR3 sequence: CATSYLAGNTDTQYF.

The rearrangement joins TRBV3-1 to TRBJ2-6; TCRdb names TRBD1, which stays unverified in the absence of DNA. The CDR3 length is 18 residues. Germline V gene sequence: CDR1 LGHDT, CDR2 YNNKEL (reference sequence). CDR3: CASSQIRQGTSGANVLTF.

V is TRBV21-1 and J is TRBJ2-5; the D call of TRBD2 rests on TCRdb alone, since no DNA is present to check it. TRBV21-1 counts as a pseudogene. The CDR3 covers 16 residues. CDR3 in amino acids: CASSKPEGLAEETQYF.

V gene TRBV5-1 combines with J gene TRBJ2-5; without DNA, the TCRdb call of TRBD1 cannot be checked. Germline CDR1 SGHRS, CDR2 YFSETQ. The CDR3 runs 19 residues. CDR3 in amino acids: CASSGEPDGTGYNQETQYF.

The chain links TRBV5-8 to TRBJ1-5. CDR1 is SGHTS, CDR2 YDEGEE, per germline. The CDR3 consists of 14 residues. This CDR3 reads CASSSLRGIQPQHF. The variable domain in full, completed from reference TRBV5-8 and TRBJ1-5, reads EAGVTQSPTHLIKTRGQQATLRCSPISGHTSVYWYQQALGLGLQFLLWYDEGEERNRGNFPPRFSGRQFPNYSSELNVNALELEDSALYLCASSSLRGIQPQHFGDGTRLSIL.

The chain joins TRBV30 to TRBJ1-5; TCRdb designates TRBD1, a call that cannot be tested without DNA. Germline V gene sequence: CDR1 GTSNPN, CDR2 SVGIG (reference sequence). The CDR3 sequence is 13 residues long. The CDR3 reads CAWNGGRGQPQHF.